Each of the 8 T cell receptor beta chains below was sequenced from the same sample in a study of blood T cell repertoires in COVID-19. Profiled with immunoSEQ multiplex PCR; TCRdb holds only in-frame clones, not every one. The sample contains around 130,000 clones, around 77% of which appear only once. Sequenced input: peripheral blood. The receptors originated from a human donor in a cohort sampled during active COVID-19.

The chain has TRBV19 and TRBJ2-3, with 7 bases that match TRBD2. The J segment lost 0 bases and the V segment lost 7 bases, leaving 13 bases of the junction unmatched. Germline lookup yields CDR1 LNHDA and CDR2 SQIVND (reference sequence). The CDR3 has 17 amino acids. CDR3 in DNA: TGTGCCAGTAATTGGAGGGGAGGGCCCCGTAGCACAGATACGCAGTATTTT. It codes for CASNWRGGPRSTDTQYF. Full variable domain (rest looked up from reference TRBV19 and TRBJ2-3): DGGITQSPKYLFRKEGQNVTLSCEQNLNHDAMYWYRQDPGQGLRLIYYSQIVNDFQKGDIAEGYSVSREKKESFPLTVTSAQKNPTAFYLCASNWRGGPRSTDTQYFGPGTRLTVL.

V and J are TRBV3-1 (or the pseudogene TRBV3-2) and TRBJ2-3; TRBD2 agrees at 10 bases. The J segment lost 1 base and the V segment lost 0 bases, leaving 4 bases of the junction unmatched. This CDR3 comprises 17 residues. From germline, CDR1 is LGHDT and CDR2 YNNKEL (reference sequence). The CDR3 coding sequence is TGTGCCAGCAGCCAAGAGGTGACTAGCGGGCGCACAGATACGCAGTATTTT. This codes for CASSQEVTSGRTDTQYF.

J is TRBJ1-2 and V is TRBV29-1; maybe TRBD1 (6 bases). The CDR3 runs 15 residues. CDR1 is SQVTM and CDR2 is ANQGSEA in the germline V gene. V dropped 0 bases and J dropped 8 bases, with 19 bases sitting between them. The CDR3 DNA follows: TGCAGCGTTGAAGACGTCCCCACAGGGAGCGGCGGCTACACCTTC. Translating gives CSVEDVPTGSGGYTF.

The rearrangement uses TRBV5-1 and TRBJ2-5; 7 nucleotides align to TRBD2. The CDR3 spans 17 residues. The trim removed 2 bases at V and 5 bases at J, leaving 15 bases unmatched. Germline V gene data show CDR1 as SGHRS and CDR2 as YFSETQ. The CDR3 DNA sequence: TGCGCCAGCAGCTTAGGGTTGCGGGGGTTGCCCGGGGAGACCCAGTACTTC. Amino acid sequence: CASSLGLRGLPGETQYF. The complete variable domain, with remaining parts taken from reference TRBV5-1 and TRBJ2-5, reads KAGVTQTPRYLIKTRGQQVTLSCSPISGHRSVSWYQQTPGQGLQFLFEYFSETQRNKGNFPGRFSGRQFSNSRSEMNVSTLELGDSALYLCASSLGLRGLPGETQYFGPGTRLLVL.

The chain has TRBV5-1 and TRBJ1-2, with 9 positions matching TRBD1. V lost 0 bases, J lost 6 bases, and 6 bases stayed unmatched. The germline gives CDR1 SGHRS, CDR2 YFSETQ. The CDR3 has 15 amino acids. The CDR3 nucleotides read TGCGCCAGCAGCTTGGCTCAGGGGGACAGGGATGGCTACACCTTC. It yields the protein CASSLAQGDRDGYTF.

This clone was counted ten times or more. J is TRBJ2-7 and V is TRBV4-2, with unresolved D. Trimming shortened V by 4 bases and J by 3 bases, and 10 bases separated the two germline ends. Germline V lookup: CDR1 LGHNA, CDR2 YNFKEQ. The CDR3 contains 13 residues. The CDR3 is CASSPGSYYEQYF. The CDR3 region has the DNA TGTGCCAGCAGCCCCGGGTCTTACTACGAGCAGTACTTC.

This chain links TRBV9 with TRBJ1-2; D might be TRBD1 (5 bases). CDR3 length equals 12 residues. V gave up 6 bases and J gave up 4 bases, with 10 bases separating them. Germline-derived CDR1 and CDR2 are SGDLS and YYNGEE. The CDR3 DNA follows: TGTGCCAGCAAAGGGGCTTCCTATGGCTACACCTTC. Translated: CASKGASYGYTF.

This sequence joins TRBV6-1 and TRBJ1-5, with D hard to call. Trimming cost V 2 bases and J 9 bases, with 14 bases left between them. The germline V gene encodes CDR1 MNHNS and CDR2 SASEGT. This CDR3 comprises 14 residues. The CDR3 DNA sequence: TGTGCCAGCAGTGAAAAAAAAAGCGTCTCGCCCCAGCATTTT. As protein: CASSEKKSVSPQHF.